Given below is one T cell receptor beta chain in context. Its specificity is not known. The V gene lost 5 bases and the J gene lost 3 bases, with 11 bases spanning the gap. The length of the CDR3 is 13 residues. Germline CDR1 reads SEHNR; CDR2 reads FQNEAQ (reference sequence). TCRdb's copy holds only in-frame clones and misses some; the assay was immunoSEQ multiplex PCR. The sample lists some 170,000 clones, 88% occurring once. This entry belongs to a study of T cell responses to AZD1222 COVID-19 vaccine. Overall study results and limits: With two AZD1222 doses given, Spike-specific TCR breadth and depth both rose.

V is TRBV7-9 and J is TRBJ2-7; D is unresolved. The sequence came from an adult who received the AZD1222 COVID-19 vaccine. Sample: peripheral blood, taken 28 days after the second AZD1222 dose. CDR3 in amino acids: CASSLEDYYEQYF. DNA of the CDR3: TGTGCCAGCAGCCTAGAAGATTACTACGAGCAGTACTTC.